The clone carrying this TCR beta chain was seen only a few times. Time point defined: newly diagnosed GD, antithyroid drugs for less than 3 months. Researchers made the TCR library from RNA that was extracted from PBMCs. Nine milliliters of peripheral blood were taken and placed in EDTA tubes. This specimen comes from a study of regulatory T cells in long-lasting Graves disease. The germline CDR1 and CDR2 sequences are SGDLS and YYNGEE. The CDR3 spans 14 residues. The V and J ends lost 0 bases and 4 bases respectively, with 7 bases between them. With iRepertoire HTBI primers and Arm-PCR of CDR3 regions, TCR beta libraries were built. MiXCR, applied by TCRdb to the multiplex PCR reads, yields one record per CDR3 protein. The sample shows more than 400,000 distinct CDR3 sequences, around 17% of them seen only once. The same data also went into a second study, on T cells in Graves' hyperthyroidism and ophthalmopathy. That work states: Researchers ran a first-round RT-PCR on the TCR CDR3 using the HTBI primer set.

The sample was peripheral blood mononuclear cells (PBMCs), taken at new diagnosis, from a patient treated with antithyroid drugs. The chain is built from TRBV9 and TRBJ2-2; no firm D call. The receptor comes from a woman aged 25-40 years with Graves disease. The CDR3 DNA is TGTGCCAGCAGCGTAGTAGGGCCCACCGGGGAGCTGTTTTTT. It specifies CASSVVGPTGELFF.